This T cell receptor beta chain was captured in a study of regulatory T cells in long-lasting Graves disease. With 5 bases removed from V and 2 bases from J, the gap between germline ends came to 12 bases. Germline CDR1 is MDHEN and CDR2 is SYDVKM. This CDR3 is 15 amino acids long. This clonotype was recorded at least ten times. Arm-PCR with iRepertoire HTBI primers amplified the CDR3 regions for these TCR beta libraries. TCRdb re-called the multiplex PCR reads with MiXCR, one entry per CDR3 protein. Here the sample spans approximately 500,000 distinct CDR3 sequences, approximately 21% being singletons. The time point was: persistent/refractory GD, antithyroid drugs over 5 years with positive TRAb. PBMC-derived RNA was used for the TCR library.

The origin of this receptor is a female donor with Graves disease. The chain has TRBV28 and TRBJ1-4; TRBD1 is a possible D gene (6 bases). The specimen was peripheral blood mononuclear cells (PBMCs), collected when the disease was refractory, from a patient treated with antithyroid drugs. CDR3 in amino acids: CASSPGGRTNEKLFF. CDR3 DNA: TGTGCCAGCAGTCCGGGGGGGCGCACTAATGAAAAACTGTTTTTT.